The 19 T cell receptor beta chains in this list originate from one sample, sequenced in a study of technical replicates of blood from several donors. TCRdb keeps only in-frame clones here, not all; method: immunoSEQ multiplex PCR. The sample records around 77,000 clones, about nine tenths being singletons. The sequencing sample was made of T cells isolated from PBMCs. All receptors come from a human donor in good health.

The chain has TRBV4-2 and TRBJ1-3; unclear D gene. The CDR3 spans 15 residues. Per germline, CDR1 LGHNA and CDR2 YNFKEQ. Trimming pared 0 bases from V and 0 bases from J, leaving 6 bases between. CDR3 sequence (DNA): TGTGCCAGCAGCCAAGATGGGAGCTCTGGAAACACCATATATTTT. It yields the protein CASSQDGSSGNTIYF.

The rearrangement links TRBV11-3 to TRBJ1-1; 7 nucleotides agree with TRBD1. V was clipped by 2 bases and J by 8 bases; unmatched bases: 11. CDR3 length: 15 residues. CDR1 and CDR2 (germline): SGHNT, YENEEA. In DNA form, the CDR3 reads TGTGCCAGCAGCTTATCCGGGACAGCTACGCTGGAAGCTTTCTTT. This gives the protein CASSLSGTATLEAFF.

The V gene is TRBV19, the J gene TRBJ2-3, with D possibly TRBD2 on 6 matching bases. Germline V gene lookup returns CDR1 LNHDA and CDR2 SQIVND (reference sequence). The CDR3 covers 15 residues. V lost 6 bases, J lost 3 bases, and 16 bases lay in between. CDR3 protein: CASRRPGEETDTQYF. The CDR3 DNA reads as TGTGCCAGTAGGAGGCCGGGAGAGGAAACAGATACGCAGTATTTT.

J is TRBJ2-3 and V is TRBV30, with D perhaps TRBD2 (6 bases). The V end was cut by 0 bases, the J end by 2 bases, with 12 bases between. Germline V gene sequence: CDR1 GTSNPN, CDR2 SVGIG (reference sequence). The length of the CDR3 is 15 residues. The CDR3: CAWSVTSTNTDTQYF. The CDR3 region has the DNA TGTGCCTGGAGTGTGACTAGTACCAACACAGATACGCAGTATTTT.

The chain has TRBV27 and TRBJ1-5; maybe TRBD1 (5 bases). The ends were cut back, 10 bases at V and 2 bases at J, with 9 bases in the middle. Germline V gives CDR1 MNHEY, CDR2 SMNVEV (reference sequence). This CDR3 spans 12 amino acids. Here the CDR3 reads CATGNGNQPQHF. CDR3 nucleotides: TGTGCCACAGGGAACGGCAATCAGCCCCAGCATTTT.

The V call is TRBV19, the J call TRBJ2-7, with 11 bases lining up with TRBD2. V lost 7 bases to trimming and J lost 0 bases; unmatched junction nucleotides: 5. The CDR3 runs to 15 residues. Germline CDR1 LNHDA, CDR2 SQIVND (reference sequence). The CDR3 protein is CASKIAGGSSYEQYF. The CDR3, as DNA: TGTGCCAGTAAGATAGCGGGAGGGAGCTCCTACGAGCAGTACTTC.

This chain uses TRBV27 with TRBJ1-2; D gene uncertain. Trimming took 3 bases from V and 4 from J, leaving 12 bases between them. This CDR3 has 14 residues. CDR1 is MNHEY, CDR2 SMNVEV, per germline (reference sequence). CDR3 nucleotide sequence: TGTGCCAGCAGTTTCTCACCCGGGAGCTATGGCTACACCTTC. It translates to CASSFSPGSYGYTF.

The chain uses TRBV14 and TRBJ1-4, with D uncertain. The CDR3 sequence is 14 residues long. Looked up from germline, CDR1 is SGHDN and CDR2 is FVKESK. The V and J ends lost 4 bases and 6 bases respectively, with 12 bases between them. The CDR3 nucleotides read TGTGCCAGCAGCCGGTACAGTGTCGATGAAAAACTGTTTTTT. Translating gives CASSRYSVDEKLFF.

The chain combines TRBV6-5 with TRBJ1-4; possible D gene TRBD1, 5 bases. Germline loops: CDR1 MNHEY, CDR2 SVGAGI. The V end lost 2 bases, the J end lost 8 bases, and 12 bases lay between the germline ends. This CDR3 is built from 14 residues. The CDR3 DNA is TGTGCCAGCAGTTACAGGCAGGGAGGAGAAAAACTGTTTTTT. Protein: CASSYRQGGEKLFF.

The chain uses TRBV29-1 and TRBJ2-3, with 9 bases identical to TRBD2. V was pared by 3 bases and J by 2 bases, with 6 bases of the junction left unmatched. The CDR3 runs 15 residues. Germline lookup yields CDR1 SQVTM and CDR2 ANQGSEA. The CDR3 nucleotides read TGCAGCGTTGATCGGGCGGGAGGGTACACAGATACGCAGTATTTT. Translation: CSVDRAGGYTDTQYF.

J is TRBJ2-2 and V is TRBV28; possibly TRBD2 for D (6 bases). CDR1 is MDHEN, CDR2 SYDVKM, per germline. V gave up 11 bases and J gave up 3 bases, with 19 bases separating them. The CDR3 contains 15 residues. CDR3 amino acids: CAGQPGLGDTGELFF. CDR3 DNA: TGTGCCGGGCAACCGGGACTTGGGGACACCGGGGAGCTGTTTTTT.

J is TRBJ1-2 and V is TRBV28; a possible D gene is TRBD1 (5 bases). The V gene's germline CDR1 is MDHEN and CDR2 SYDVKM. With 3 bases removed from V and 7 bases from J, the gap between germline ends came to 12 bases. This CDR3 contains 13 residues. The CDR3 is CASSFGYDSGYTF. The DNA for the CDR3 is TGTGCCAGCAGTTTTGGTTACGACAGTGGCTACACCTTC.

The chain's CDR3 is CASNLAGRAGGELFF. The CDR3 nucleotides read TGTGCCAGCAACCTAGCGGGGAGGGCCGGGGGGGAGCTGTTTTTT. V and J are TRBV9 and TRBJ2-2; the match to TRBD2 covers 9 bases. Germline V gene lookup returns CDR1 SGDLS and CDR2 YYNGEE. This CDR3 has 15 residues. V lost 6 bases, J lost 8 bases, and 11 bases stayed unmatched.

The table lists this clone with a few counts. The junction departs from germline at one end; a sequencing error may be responsible. This chain uses TRBV7-7 with TRBJ2-7, with 9 bases identical to TRBD1. The CDR3 runs 18 residues. CDR1 and CDR2 (germline): SSHAT, FNYEAQ (reference sequence). CDR3: CASSHKSAPGQGLYEQYF. For the CDR3, the DNA is TGTGCTAGCAGCCACAAATCTGCCCCGGGACAGGGTCTCTACGAGCAGTACTTC.

The chain has TRBV5-5 and TRBJ1-1; a weak D match, TRBD1 (5 bases). The germline CDR1 and CDR2 sequences are SGHKS and YYEKEE (reference sequence). This CDR3 has 13 residues. Deletions cut 7 bases from V and 0 bases from J, with 10 bases between. As DNA, the CDR3 is TGTGCCAGCCGGACACCTATGAACACTGAAGCTTTCTTT. As protein: CASRTPMNTEAFF.

CDR3 DNA sequence: TGTGCCAGCAGCGGCGACAGTGAAGCTTTCTTT. It encodes CASSGDSEAFF. This sequence joins TRBV28 and TRBJ1-1; a possible D gene is TRBD1 (5 bases). Trimming removed 6 bases at V and 7 bases at J, with 9 bases between. This CDR3 contains 11 residues. Germline CDR1 and CDR2: MDHEN and SYDVKM.

The rearrangement uses TRBV7-9 and TRBJ2-3, with 7 bases aligning to TRBD1. Per the germline V gene, CDR1 is SEHNR and CDR2 is FQNEAQ (reference sequence). The ends lost 5 bases at V and 2 bases at J; junction bases unmatched: 4. There are 14 residues in the CDR3. Here the CDR3 reads CASSQGDLTDTQYF. CDR3 nucleotides: TGTGCCAGCAGCCAGGGGGACCTCACAGATACGCAGTATTTT. The entire variable domain, with the rest obtained from reference TRBV7-9 and TRBJ2-3, is as follows: DTGVSQNPRHKITKRGQNVTFRCDPISEHNRLYWYRQTLGQGPEFLTYFQNEAQLEKSRLLSDRFSAERPKGSFSTLEIQRTEQGDSAMYLCASSQGDLTDTQYFGPGTRLTVL.

The V call is TRBV6-5, the J call TRBJ2-7; 11 bases align to TRBD1. CDR1 is MNHEY, CDR2 SVGAGI, per germline. The trim removed 5 bases at V and 4 bases at J, leaving 7 bases unmatched. The CDR3 has 15 residues. In DNA, the CDR3 is TGTGCCAGCAGTCGACCCGGGACAGGGGGTTACGAGCAGTACTTC. Amino acid sequence: CASSRPGTGGYEQYF.

The chain is built from TRBV30 and TRBJ2-7, with a tentative D call TRBD2 (6 bases). The germline V and J ends were trimmed by 1 base and 11 bases, with 15 bases remaining between them. The CDR3 has 12 amino acids. Germline CDR1 is GTSNPN and CDR2 is SVGIG (reference sequence). CDR3 in DNA: TGTGCCTGGAGTGGGGGGGATTCTAGGAAGTACTTC. This gives the protein CAWSGGDSRKYF.